The present entry profiles one T cell receptor beta chain with its context. This sample stems from a study of blood T cell repertoires in COVID-19. At the level of the study: Samples taken during acute and convalescent COVID-19 were collected in the United States, Italy and Spain. From T cells, B-cell-depleted T cells, or PBMCs came the material, which was cDNA or gDNA.

This CDR3 has 14 residues. Germline V gene sequence: CDR1 LNHDA, CDR2 SQIVND (reference sequence). J lost 7 bases, V lost 7 bases, and 10 bases had no gene match. The authors' processing: Amplification of reference gene primers was used by the study to estimate nucleated cell counts. The method was immunoSEQ multiplex PCR; TCRdb's version includes in-frame clones alone and lacks a portion of them. For V, J and clone size, that table is used; D and trimming come from the DNA. This sample has around 110,000 clones, with approximately 80% found just once. The sample consisted of peripheral blood. The chain uses TRBV19 and TRBJ1-5; TRBD1 agrees at 7 bases. The source of this sequence is a man between 65 and 85 years old with acute or convalescent COVID-19. The CDR3 DNA follows: TGTGCCAGTAAGGGGCAGGGGGGACGGCAGCCCCAGCATTTT. The encoded protein is CASKGQGGRQPQHF.